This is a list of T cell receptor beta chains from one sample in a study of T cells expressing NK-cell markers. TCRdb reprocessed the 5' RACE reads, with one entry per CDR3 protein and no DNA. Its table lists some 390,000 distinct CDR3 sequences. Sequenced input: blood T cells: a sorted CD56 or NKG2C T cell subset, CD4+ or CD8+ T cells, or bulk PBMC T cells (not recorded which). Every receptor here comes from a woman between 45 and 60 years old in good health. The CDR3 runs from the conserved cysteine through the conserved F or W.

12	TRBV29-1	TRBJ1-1	CSTLQGAGEAFF
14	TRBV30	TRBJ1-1	CAWRWTAMNTEAFF
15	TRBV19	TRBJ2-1	CASSPLVILFDEQFF
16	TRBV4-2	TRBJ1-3	CASSQERQGSGNTIYF
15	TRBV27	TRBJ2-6	CASSSGGSGANVLTF
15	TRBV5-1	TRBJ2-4	CASSWGQGNRNIQYF
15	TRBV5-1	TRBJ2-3	CASSLSGGASDTQYF
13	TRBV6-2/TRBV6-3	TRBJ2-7	CASRRGAFYEQYF
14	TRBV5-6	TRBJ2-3	CASSLVMVGDTQYF
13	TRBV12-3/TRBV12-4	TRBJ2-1	CASSLRGGGEQFF
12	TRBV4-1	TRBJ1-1	CASSQTGVEAFF
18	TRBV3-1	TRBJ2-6	CASTRLGQANTGANVLTF
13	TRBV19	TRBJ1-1	CASSPGLGTEAFF
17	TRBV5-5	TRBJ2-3	CASSFNYGQDYTDTQYF
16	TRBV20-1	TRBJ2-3	CSARDWSGDNTDTQYF
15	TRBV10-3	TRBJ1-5	CAISEEAISNQPQHF
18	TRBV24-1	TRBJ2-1	CATSDLPTGTGVGNEQFF
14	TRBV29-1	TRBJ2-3	CSVGTLASTDTQYF
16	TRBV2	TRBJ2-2	CASSEQYSGNTGELFF
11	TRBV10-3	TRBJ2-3	CAIMRGDTQYF
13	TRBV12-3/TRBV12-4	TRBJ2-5	CASSFRVSETQYF
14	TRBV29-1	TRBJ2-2	CSVRPGLSTGELFF
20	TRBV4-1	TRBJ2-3	CASSPPPLAGGPGATDTQYF
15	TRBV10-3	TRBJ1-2	CAISETRGREYGYTF
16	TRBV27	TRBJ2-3	CASSFLTSGPPDTQYF
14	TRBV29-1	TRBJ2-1	CSVEGTPGSNEQFF
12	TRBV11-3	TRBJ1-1	CASSLGARQAFF